A selection of T cell receptor beta chains follows, all from one sample in a study of blood T cell repertoires in COVID-19. The assay was immunoSEQ multiplex PCR, and TCRdb's table has in-frame clones only and misses some. The data hold 95,000 to 100,000 clones, with about 81% observed a single time. Sequences were obtained from peripheral blood. These receptors originate from a woman aged 60 to 75 with acute or convalescent COVID-19. Each CDR3 is given with its conserved first and last residue. Each record gives: V gene, D gene, J gene, clone size, CDR3 DNA, CDR3 protein. D genes are given only for firm matches. Rows may omit the clone size; those that give it use once, few, many or a size class.

V gene: TRBV19
D gene: NA
J gene: TRBJ1-2
clone size: NA
CDR3 DNA: TGTGCCAGTAGTACCACCCGGACGGAGGGAAGGATCTATGGCTACACCTTC
CDR3 protein: CASSTTRTEGRIYGYTF

V gene: TRBV28
D gene: TRBD1
J gene: TRBJ1-2
clone size: NA
CDR3 DNA: TGTGCCAGCAGTTTAACAACCTCGGGTTTGACAGGGGCAAGTGGCTACACCTTC
CDR3 protein: CASSLTTSGLTGASGYTF

V gene: TRBV19
D gene: NA
J gene: TRBJ2-7
clone size: once
CDR3 DNA: TGTGCCAGTAGCACCGGTTCCTACGAGCAGTACTTC
CDR3 protein: CASSTGSYEQYF

V gene: TRBV9
D gene: NA
J gene: TRBJ1-3
clone size: NA
CDR3 DNA: TGTGCCATACAGGGCCCTCGGGAGGCCTCTGGAAACACCATATATTTT
CDR3 protein: CAIQGPREASGNTIYF

V gene: TRBV5-4
D gene: TRBD1
J gene: TRBJ1-1
clone size: once
CDR3 DNA: TGTGCCAGCAGCTCCCCAGGGGGTGGTAACACTGAAGCTTTCTTT
CDR3 protein: CASSSPGGGNTEAFF

V gene: TRBV15
D gene: NA
J gene: TRBJ2-7
clone size: NA
CDR3 DNA: TGTGCCACCAGCAGAGATGGCAGTTTCTCCTACGAGCAGTACTTC
CDR3 protein: CATSRDGSFSYEQYF

V gene: TRBV11-3
D gene: NA
J gene: TRBJ2-7
clone size: NA
CDR3 DNA: TGTGCCAGCAGCTTAGATCGCGGACTGCTGACCTACGAGCAGTACTTC
CDR3 protein: CASSLDRGLLTYEQYF

V gene: TRBV4-1
D gene: NA
J gene: TRBJ1-5
clone size: NA
CDR3 DNA: TGCGCCAGCAGCCAAGACCTTCGGCAGGGCCCGGGTCAGCCCCAGCATTTT
CDR3 protein: CASSQDLRQGPGQPQHF

V gene: TRBV6-5
D gene: TRBD1
J gene: TRBJ2-7
clone size: NA
CDR3 DNA: TGTGCCAGCAGCACCGGGACAGTAATCTACGAGCAGTACTTC
CDR3 protein: CASSTGTVIYEQYF

V gene: TRBV28
D gene: NA
J gene: TRBJ1-5
clone size: once
CDR3 DNA: TGTGCCAGCAGACGCCCCTCGGGAGGTCAGCCCCAGCATTTT
CDR3 protein: CASRRPSGGQPQHF

V gene: TRBV28
D gene: NA
J gene: TRBJ1-2
clone size: NA
CDR3 DNA: TGTGCCAGCAGTATTCCATCGGGGACAAGGCATGGCTACACCTTC
CDR3 protein: CASSIPSGTRHGYTF

V gene: TRBV11-3
D gene: NA
J gene: TRBJ1-1
clone size: NA
CDR3 DNA: TGTGCCAGCAGCTTTCAGGGCGGCACTGAAGCTTTCTTT
CDR3 protein: CASSFQGGTEAFF

V gene: TRBV30
D gene: NA
J gene: TRBJ1-1
clone size: once
CDR3 DNA: TGTGCCTGGTCAAAGGGGATGCGAACTGAAGCTTTCTTT
CDR3 protein: CAWSKGMRTEAFF

V gene: TRBV27
D gene: TRBD1
J gene: TRBJ1-5
clone size: NA
CDR3 DNA: TGTGCCAGCAGCCCTTACCCACCGGGACAGAGATATCAGCCCCAGCATTTT
CDR3 protein: CASSPYPPGQRYQPQHF

V gene: TRBV11-2
D gene: NA
J gene: TRBJ1-1
clone size: NA
CDR3 DNA: TGTGCCAGCAGCTTAAGGCCAGGGTGGAACACTGAAGCTTTCTTT
CDR3 protein: CASSLRPGWNTEAFF

V gene: TRBV5-1
D gene: NA
J gene: TRBJ1-1
clone size: NA
CDR3 DNA: TGCGCCAGCAGCTTGGCCACTGGGCCCATGAACACTGAAGCTTTCTTT
CDR3 protein: CASSLATGPMNTEAFF

V gene: TRBV11-1
D gene: TRBD2
J gene: TRBJ2-1
clone size: NA
CDR3 DNA: TGTGCCAGCAGCTTGATAGGACTAGCGGCGGACAATGAGCAGTTCTTC
CDR3 protein: CASSLIGLAADNEQFF

V gene: TRBV6-5
D gene: TRBD2
J gene: TRBJ2-5
clone size: NA
CDR3 DNA: TGTGCCAGCGCGGAACTAGCGGGGGGGCCGAAGACCCAGTACTTC
CDR3 protein: CASAELAGGPKTQYF

V gene: TRBV18
D gene: TRBD1
J gene: TRBJ2-2
clone size: NA
CDR3 DNA: TGTGCCAGCTCACCAGGGACAGCCGGGGAGCTGTTTTTT
CDR3 protein: CASSPGTAGELFF